The clone carrying this T cell receptor beta chain came up a few times. What it binds is not known. This sample is part of a study of molecular identifiers for immune sequencing clone quantification. Study context: For replicates, RNA isolated from approximately 20,000 or 98,000 naive CD8 cells was divided into five portions, of which four were sequenced.

Generation of bulk TCR libraries relied on previously described methods and listed TCR primers. TCRdb reanalysed the PCR reads using MiXCR and keeps one entry per CDR3 protein. The data show about 510,000 distinct CDR3 sequences, with 20% to 25% seen just once and under 0.85% held by the top ten. Study results and caveats: Highly expanded clones may be undercounted when identical TCR molecules share barcodes.

For naive CD8 T cells, sorting used the CD8+CD4-CCR7+CD45RA+ phenotype. Between the trimmed V and J ends, which lost 0 bases and 1 base, there was a span of 6 bases. This CDR3 has 13 residues. Germline V gene lookup returns CDR1 GTSNPN and CDR2 SVGIG (reference sequence). The chain recombines TRBV30 with TRBJ1-2; D is undetermined. Sequenced material: naive CD8+ T cells from blood, with Jurkat cell RNA spiked in. Subset: FACS-sorted CD8+CD4-CCR7+CD45RA+ naive T cells. This TCR was recovered from a human donor in good health. Some libraries in this study had Jurkat cell RNA spiked in. CDR3 in DNA: TGTGCCTGGAGTGTACCCGATAACTATGGCTACACCTTC. Protein: CAWSVPDNYGYTF.